The subject of this entry is one T cell receptor (beta chain). Trimming took 0 bases from V and 2 from J; bases not matched to a gene: 2. Germline V lookup: CDR1 SEHNR, CDR2 FQNEAQ (reference sequence). This CDR3 contains 15 residues. This sample stems from a study of siplizumab effects on memory and regulatory T cells. Method: immunoSEQ multiplex PCR; TCRdb's copy keeps in-frame clones and lacks some. The sample has tens of thousands of clones; roughly 97% are singletons. This TCR derives from a human donor in good health. This rearrangement joins TRBV7-9 to TRBJ2-7; TRBD2 agrees at 9 bases. The sequencing sample was made of naive CD8+ T cells sorted from blood. This chain's CDR3 is CASSLASSGAYEQYF. CDR3 in DNA: TGTGCCAGCAGCTTAGCGTCTAGCGGGGCCTACGAGCAGTACTTC.